This T cell receptor (beta chain) was sequenced during a study of T cell repertoires in cytomegalovirus infection. Study at large: Both a matching HLA type and CMV infection were indicated by public TCR beta signatures. Study results and limitations: CMV carriers having the relevant HLA were flagged by cumulative public TCR beta family frequency. Within the response measured ex vivo, HLA-C-restricted CMV-specific TCR beta clonotypes were dominant.

The V gene lost 6 bases and the J gene lost 10 bases, with 10 bases spanning the gap. The CDR3 runs to 12 residues. Germline V gene lookup returns CDR1 SGHTA and CDR2 FQGNSA. MiXCR was run by TCRdb on the reads, yielding one entry per CDR3 protein. The sample contains about 260,000 distinct CDR3 sequences, approximately 9.2% of which appear only once. This clonotype was counted at least ten times. The antigen is undetermined. The sample consisted of PBMCs. The clonotype originates from a human donor in good health (CMV status not recorded). Some clones in this sample may be carry-over from other donors' samples. The chain links TRBV7-2 to TRBJ1-6; D unresolved. CDR3 sequence (DNA): TGTGCCAGCAGATTGAGGACCTCACCCCTCCACTTT. This codes for CASRLRTSPLHF.